This T cell receptor (beta chain) was profiled in a study of T cells after posttransplantation cyclophosphamide. CDR1 and CDR2 from the germline V gene are SNHLY and FYNNEI. The V segment lost 4 bases and the J segment 4 bases; nucleotides outside the gene matches: 4. The CDR3 runs to 16 residues. The protocol was immunoSEQ multiplex PCR, while the TCRdb copy is restricted to in-frame clones and leaves out a portion. This table holds about 52,000 clones, 94% found once. The TCR comes from a woman under 40 in good health and a related stem cell transplant donor. Sequencing was carried out using PBMCs. The V gene is TRBV2, the J gene TRBJ2-3; 14 bases are a match to TRBD2. The DNA for the CDR3 is TGTGCCAGCAGTGTCCGACTAGCGGGGGGGGCAGATACGCAGTATTTT. It translates to CASSVRLAGGADTQYF.